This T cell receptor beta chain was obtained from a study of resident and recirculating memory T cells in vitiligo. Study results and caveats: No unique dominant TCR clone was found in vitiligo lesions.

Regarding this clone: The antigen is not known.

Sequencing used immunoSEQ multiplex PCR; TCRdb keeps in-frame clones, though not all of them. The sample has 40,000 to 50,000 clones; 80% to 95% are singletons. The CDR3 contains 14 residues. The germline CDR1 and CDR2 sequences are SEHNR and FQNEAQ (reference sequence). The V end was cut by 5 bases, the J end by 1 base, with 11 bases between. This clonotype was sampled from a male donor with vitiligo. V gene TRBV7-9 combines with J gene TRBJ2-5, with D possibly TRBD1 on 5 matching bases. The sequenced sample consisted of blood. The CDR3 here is CASSPRTPQETQYF. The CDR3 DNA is TGTGCCAGCAGCCCACGGACACCCCAAGAGACCCAGTACTTC.